Below, 8 T cell receptor beta chains from the same sample are listed, as sequenced in a study of cytomegalovirus exposure and HLA in healthy donors. Only in-frame clones appear in the TCRdb table, and some are missing; sequencing was by immunoSEQ multiplex PCR. The sample has about 240,000 clones; just under 90% are singletons. Material: PBMCs. All receptors derive from a man in his late teens or twenties in good health and CMV-seronegative.

This clone occurred once. V usage is TRBV5-8 and J usage is TRBJ2-7, with 7 bases matching TRBD1. Germline lookup yields CDR1 SGHTS and CDR2 YDEGEE. The CDR3 runs 14 residues. Unmatched junction bases numbered 8, after V lost 5 bases and J lost 3 bases. CDR3 bases: TGTGCCAGCAGTCCCGACAGGGTTATCTACGAGCAGTACTTC. Its protein product is CASSPDRVIYEQYF.

The rearrangement links TRBV7-9 to TRBJ1-1, with 8 nucleotides matching TRBD1. This CDR3 contains 18 residues. The germline V gene has CDR1 SEHNR and CDR2 FQNEAQ (reference sequence). The trim removed 1 base at V and 4 bases at J, leaving 14 bases unmatched. CDR3 nucleotides: TGTGCCAGCAGCTTAGGGGCTCTCAGGGGGCGAGGGGGCACTGAAGCTTTCTTT. It encodes CASSLGALRGRGGTEAFF.

The chain recombines TRBV5-4 with TRBJ2-1; TRBD1 matches 9 bases. V shed 4 bases, J shed 7 bases, and the junction held 9 bases outside the gene matches. Looked up from germline, CDR1 is SGHNT and CDR2 is YYREEE (reference sequence). This CDR3 has 15 amino acids. This CDR3 reads CASSPPWDRENEQFF. The DNA of the CDR3 is TGTGCCAGCAGCCCCCCCTGGGACAGGGAAAATGAGCAGTTCTTC.

In its sample, this clone was seen a few times. The rearrangement links TRBV27 to TRBJ1-2; D might be TRBD1 (5 bases). Trimming cost V 8 bases and J 7 bases, with 17 bases left between them. Germline V gene lookup returns CDR1 MNHEY and CDR2 SMNVEV (reference sequence). CDR3 length: 13 residues. The CDR3 nucleotides are TGTGCCAGCTCCACACCCCAGGGTTCTGGCTACACCTTC. Protein product: CASSTPQGSGYTF.

The CDR3 sequence is CASSSVTGERNTEAFF. The CDR3 nucleotides read TGTGCCAGCAGCTCGGTAACAGGGGAGCGGAACACTGAAGCTTTCTTT. The chain uses TRBV7-6 and TRBJ1-1, with TRBD1 matching over 7 bases. Trimming cost V 4 bases and J 1 base; bases outside gene matches: 9. This CDR3 has 16 amino acids. Germline V gene sequence: CDR1 SGHVS, CDR2 FNYEAQ.

The gene calls are TRBV28 and TRBJ1-6; 9 nucleotides agree with TRBD1. J gave up 7 bases and V 3 bases, and 10 bases lay outside the gene matches. The CDR3 is 17 amino acids. The V gene's germline CDR1 is MDHEN and CDR2 SYDVKM. CDR3 DNA sequence: TGTGCCAGCAGTTTCCCCACAGGACAGGGGCAGAATTCACCCCTCCACTTT. Protein: CASSFPTGQGQNSPLHF.

The chain's CDR3 is CASSLGMGLAGYEQYF. The CDR3 bases are TGTGCCAGCAGCCTAGGGATGGGACTAGCGGGCTACGAGCAGTACTTC. The chain is built from TRBV7-9 and TRBJ2-7; TRBD2 matches at 12 bases. V gave up 5 bases and J gave up 3 bases; unmatched junction bases: 8. CDR3 length equals 16 residues. Germline CDR1 reads SEHNR; CDR2 reads FQNEAQ (reference sequence).

CDR3 sequence reads: CASSQTTGRRPQHF. CDR3 coding DNA: TGCGCCAGCAGCCAGACAACCGGGAGGAGGCCCCAGCATTTT. The V gene is TRBV4-3, the J gene TRBJ1-5; the D is unclear. The CDR3 length is 14 residues. CDR1 is LGHNA and CDR2 is YSLEER in the germline V gene. V was cut by 3 bases and J by 9 bases, with 15 bases left in between.